The 16 T cell receptor beta chains listed next were all sequenced from one sample in a study of cytomegalovirus exposure and HLA in healthy donors. PCR was performed using 60 Vbeta and 13 Jbeta primers. Libraries were prepared by immunoSEQ multiplex PCR; TCRdb keeps only in-frame clonotypes and omits some of them. The sample has 150,000 to 200,000 clones, less than 75% seen once; the top ten hold roughly 1.6%. The sequenced sample was PBMCs. The receptors originated from a girl aged 10 to 17 in good health and CMV-seronegative.

The chain employs TRBV9 and TRBJ1-1; a weak D match, TRBD1 (5 bases). The CDR3 is made up of 12 amino acids. From germline, CDR1 is SGDLS and CDR2 YYNGEE. V lost 0 bases to trimming and J lost 8 bases, with 8 bases between them. The CDR3 DNA reads TGTGCCAGCAGCGTAGCGGCAGGGGAAGCTTTCTTT. Protein: CASSVAAGEAFF.

The chain employs TRBV29-1 and TRBJ2-7; 10 nucleotides agree with TRBD1. The V segment lost 5 bases and the J segment 4 bases; nucleotides outside the gene matches: 5. CDR3 length: 13 residues. Per the germline V gene, CDR1 is SQVTM and CDR2 is ANQGSEA. The DNA of the CDR3 is TGCAGCGTTTGTCGGACAGGGGGATACGAGCAGTACTTC. As protein: CSVCRTGGYEQYF.

The V gene is TRBV5-1, the J gene TRBJ2-7, with D possibly being TRBD2 (5 bases). Germline CDR1 reads SGHRS; CDR2 reads YFSETQ. This CDR3 region has 13 residues. V gave up 5 bases and J gave up 3 bases, with 12 bases separating them. CDR3 nucleotide sequence: TGCGCCAGCAGTCAAGGGAGACGCTACGAGCAGTACTTC. Its protein is CASSQGRRYEQYF.

This clone has only a few counts. J is TRBJ2-7 and V is TRBV28, with 7 bases fitting TRBD2. This CDR3 spans 12 amino acids. The germline V gene encodes CDR1 MDHEN and CDR2 SYDVKM. V was clipped by 6 bases and J by 4 bases; unmatched bases: 3. CDR3 bases: TGTGCCAGCAGATCCGGGGGGTACGAGCAGTACTTC. Its translation: CASRSGGYEQYF.

The chain is built from TRBV6-5 and TRBJ2-7; TRBD1 aligns across 9 bases. J was trimmed by 3 bases and V by 7 bases; bases with no gene match: 4. The CDR3 contains 13 residues. Germline CDR1 is MNHEY and CDR2 is SVGAGI. The CDR3 reads CASTGTGFYEQYF. The CDR3 DNA is TGTGCCAGCACCGGGACAGGGTTCTACGAGCAGTACTTC.

CDR3 in amino acids: CASNTDRGYTEAFF. In DNA, the CDR3 is TGTGCCAGCAACACCGACAGGGGCTACACTGAAGCTTTCTTT. This chain connects TRBV27 to TRBJ1-1, with TRBD1 matching 8 bases. CDR1 MNHEY and CDR2 SMNVEV come from the germline V gene (reference sequence). J was trimmed by 3 bases and V by 7 bases; bases with no gene match: 7. The CDR3 totals 14 residues.

The V and J genes are TRBV7-2 and TRBJ1-2, with 11 positions matching TRBD1. The CDR3 runs 14 residues. J lost 7 bases, V lost 3 bases, and 4 bases had no gene match. From germline, CDR1 is SGHTA and CDR2 FQGNSA. The CDR3: CASSFLGQGGGYTF. DNA for the CDR3: TGTGCCAGCAGCTTCCTGGGACAGGGGGGTGGCTACACCTTC. The full variable domain, completed using reference TRBV7-2 and TRBJ1-2, is GAGVSQSPSNKVTEKGKDVELRCDPISGHTALYWYRQSLGQGLEFLIYFQGNSAPDKSGLPSDRFSAERTGGSVSTLTIQRTQQEDSAVYLCASSFLGQGGGYTFGSGTRLTVV.

The chain is built from TRBV7-9 and TRBJ2-7; 7 positions match TRBD2. With V trimmed by 7 bases and J by 3 bases, 9 bases remained unmatched. The V gene's germline CDR1 is SEHNR and CDR2 FQNEAQ (reference sequence). The CDR3 consists of 14 residues. CDR3 sequence (DNA): TGTGCCAGCAAATTGGAAGGGGAGGGCTACGAGCAGTACTTC. Its protein product is CASKLEGEGYEQYF.

The rearrangement links TRBV30 to TRBJ1-5; TRBD1 is a possible D gene (5 bases). With 3 bases removed from V and 4 bases from J, the gap between germline ends came to 28 bases. Germline CDR1 GTSNPN, CDR2 SVGIG (reference sequence). The CDR3 runs to 19 residues. The CDR3 DNA is TGTGCCTGGAGGAGTGGGGACCGGGGACTTCTAGAGGGAAATCAGCCCCAGCATTTT. Residues: CAWRSGDRGLLEGNQPQHF.

This sequence joins TRBV7-3 and TRBJ1-3; 9 bases are a match to TRBD1. Trimming took 3 bases from V and 7 from J; bases not matched to a gene: 7. Germline CDR1 is SGHTA and CDR2 is FQGTGA. This CDR3 has 15 amino acids. CDR3 loop: CASSLAGTGSNTIYF. The CDR3 nucleotides read TGTGCCAGCAGCTTGGCCGGGACAGGGTCGAACACCATATATTTT.

This clone was picked up a small number of times. The chain recombines TRBV2 with TRBJ1-1; 7 nucleotides match TRBD1. V gave up 6 bases and J gave up 11 bases; unmatched junction bases: 12. Germline assignment: CDR1 SNHLY and CDR2 FYNNEI. The CDR3 consists of 13 residues. CDR3 nucleotide sequence: TGTGCCAGCAGAGGGGGCATACAGGGCAGCGCTTTCTTT. Translated, it gives CASRGGIQGSAFF.

The chain combines TRBV5-1 with TRBJ2-4; tentatively, D is TRBD2 (5 bases). CDR1 is SGHRS and CDR2 is YFSETQ in the germline V gene. Between the trimmed V and J ends, which lost 7 bases and 8 bases, there was a span of 10 bases. The CDR3 is 11 residues long. The CDR3 loop reads CASGIGDIQYF. The CDR3 DNA reads TGCGCCAGCGGTATCGGGGACATTCAGTACTTC.

The V gene is TRBV5-6, the J gene TRBJ2-5; 9 bases match TRBD1. Gene TRBJ2-7 matches the end of the DNA better, so the J call may be wrong. From germline, CDR1 is SGHDT and CDR2 YYEEEE. The CDR3 has 14 residues. CDR3 in DNA: TGTGCCAGCAGCTTGGGGACAGGGGTTGGCGAGCAGTACTTC. Encoded protein: CASSLGTGVGEQYF.

The chain joins TRBV15 to TRBJ1-5; D perhaps matches TRBD1 (6 bases). The length of the CDR3 is 17 residues. Trimming removed 3 bases from V and 5 bases from J, with 20 bases in between. Germline CDR1 and CDR2: LNHNV and YYDKDF (reference sequence). In nucleotides, the CDR3 is TGTGCCACCAGCAGGGATCTCCTAGGGGGTAAGGATCAGCCCCAGCATTTT. Its translation is CATSRDLLGGKDQPQHF.

The V call is TRBV30, the J call TRBJ1-5; D call uncertain. CDR1 is GTSNPN and CDR2 is SVGIG in the germline V gene (reference sequence). V lost 3 bases, J lost 3 bases, and 12 bases lay in between. The CDR3 is made up of 14 amino acids. CDR3 sequence reads: CAWSVGGINQPQHF. In DNA form, the CDR3 reads TGTGCCTGGAGCGTGGGAGGGATCAATCAGCCCCAGCATTTT.

The rearrangement links TRBV19 to TRBJ2-5; D might be TRBD1 (5 bases). The CDR3 covers 13 residues. The V end lost 10 bases, the J end lost 2 bases, and 14 bases lay between the germline ends. Germline values: CDR1 LNHDA, CDR2 SQIVND (reference sequence). The CDR3 region is CATTTELQETQYF. DNA of the CDR3: TGTGCCACAACGACAGAATTACAAGAGACCCAGTACTTC. Looking up the rest from reference TRBV19 and TRBJ2-5 gives the full variable domain: DGGITQSPKYLFRKEGQNVTLSCEQNLNHDAMYWYRQDPGQGLRLIYYSQIVNDFQKGDIAEGYSVSREKKESFPLTVTSAQKNPTAFYLCATTTELQETQYFGPGTRLLVL.